The 12 T cell receptor beta chains below were found in one sample sequenced in a study of monozygotic twins with inflammatory bowel disease. TCRdb reanalyzed the 5' RACE reads and collapses them to one entry per CDR3 protein, without DNA. Across 140,000 to 150,000 distinct CDR3 sequences, the top ten clones capture around 1.2% of the sample. The sample comprised blood. The receptors come from a human donor with ulcerative colitis or Crohn's disease, or a healthy co-twin of an affected twin (not recorded which).

The rearrangement uses TRBV29-1 and TRBJ2-2; the D gene TCRdb calls, TRBD2, cannot be checked with no DNA. Germline CDR1 is SQVTM and CDR2 is ANQGSEA. The CDR3 contains 14 residues. This chain's CDR3 is CSVREREYTGELFF.

The chain uses TRBV7-9 and TRBJ2-5; the TCRdb call, TRBD1, lacks DNA for checking. CDR3 length: 16 amino acids. CDR1 and CDR2 (germline): SEHNR, FQNEAQ (reference sequence). The CDR3 loop is CASSLKFKQGRETQYF.

The V gene is TRBV5-5, the J gene TRBJ1-1. The CDR3 loop spans 14 amino acids. Germline V CDR1 and CDR2: SGHKS, YYEKEE (reference sequence). CDR3 amino acids: CAAGWDGRDAEAFF.

The chain couples TRBV27 to TRBJ2-7; TCRdb reports TRBD1, a call that lacks DNA to check it against. Looked up from germline, CDR1 is MNHEY and CDR2 is SMNVEV (reference sequence). CDR3 size: 13 residues. CDR3 region: CASSGQASVEQYF.

V usage is TRBV28 and J usage is TRBJ1-1; the D call of TRBD1 rests on TCRdb alone, since no DNA is present to check it. Per the germline V gene, CDR1 is MDHEN and CDR2 is SYDVKM. CDR3 size: 12 residues. The CDR3 region is CASSLWTGGTFF.

The rearrangement uses TRBV5-5 and TRBJ1-5. Germline lookup yields CDR1 SGHKS and CDR2 YYEKEE (reference sequence). The CDR3 extends over 14 amino acids. The chain's CDR3 is CASSLALENQPQHF.

The CDR3 loop is CASSWSTSGYNEQFF. The V call is TRBV5-1, the J call TRBJ2-1; TCRdb gives TRBD2 as the D gene, but with no DNA this cannot be confirmed. CDR3 length: 15 residues. Germline loops: CDR1 SGHRS, CDR2 YFSETQ. Full variable domain (remainder filled in from reference TRBV5-1 and TRBJ2-1): KAGVTQTPRYLIKTRGQQVTLSCSPISGHRSVSWYQQTPGQGLQFLFEYFSETQRNKGNFPGRFSGRQFSNSRSEMNVSTLELGDSALYLCASSWSTSGYNEQFFGPGTRLTVL.

The chain combines TRBV11-1 with TRBJ2-7; the TCRdb call, TRBD1, lacks DNA for checking. Germline CDR1 reads SGHAT; CDR2 reads FQDESV (reference sequence). The CDR3 runs 15 residues. Here the CDR3 reads CASSLGQRSAYEQYF.

The chain couples TRBV5-1 to TRBJ1-1; there is no DNA to check the TCRdb D call of TRBD1. This CDR3 spans 14 amino acids. The germline V gene has CDR1 SGHRS and CDR2 YFSETQ. Here the CDR3 reads CASTRDRVGTEAFF.

The CDR3 is CSVEARTGGRGQYF. The genes are TRBV29-1 and TRBJ2-5; there is no DNA to check the TCRdb D call of TRBD1. The CDR3 spans 14 residues. Germline lookup yields CDR1 SQVTM and CDR2 ANQGSEA.

The J gene is TRBJ1-5, the V gene TRBV20-1. CDR1 is DFQATT, CDR2 SNEGSKA, per germline (reference sequence). This CDR3 spans 14 amino acids. CDR3 region: CSARAVAFNQPQHF.

The V and J genes are TRBV7-2 and TRBJ2-3; the D gene TCRdb calls, TRBD2, cannot be checked with no DNA. This CDR3 comprises 16 residues. Germline V gene sequence: CDR1 SGHTA, CDR2 FQGNSA. The CDR3 sequence: CASSIDSLAGSDTQYF.